The clone carrying this T cell receptor beta chain was observed once. Its antigen remains unidentified. The sample is drawn from a study of PD-1 blockade in classical Hodgkin lymphoma. As for the study in general: Intravenous infusions of nivolumab 3 mg/kg reached patients every 2 weeks. Overall study findings and caveats: Compared with baseline, CD4+ but not CD8+ TCR diversity had risen significantly by C4D1. Healthy donors were reported to have higher baseline TCR diversity than newly diagnosed patients. The diversity seen at baseline in complete responders resembled that of newly diagnosed patients.

Clones were sequenced by immunoSEQ multiplex PCR, and TCRdb holds only the in-frame ones, with some missing. Of some 15,000 clones listed, around 90% are singletons. Trimming cost V 4 bases and J 7 bases, with 16 bases left between them. The CDR3 runs to 14 residues. CDR1 and CDR2 from the germline V gene are MNHNY and SVGAGI (reference sequence). Described time point: cycle 4 day 1 (C4D1), after less than 7 weeks of nivolumab. Brentuximab vedotin exposure varied, and every patient relapsed after autologous stem cell transplantation. From thawed PBMCs, magnetic negative selection was used to isolate the CD8+ T cells.

This receptor was taken from a human donor with classical Hodgkin lymphoma. The J gene is TRBJ1-1, the V gene TRBV6-6; TRBD1 is a possible D gene (5 bases). Sequencing used CD8+ T cells from blood, obtained before the fourth cycle of nivolumab. CDR3 amino acids: CASSFKGTNNEAFF. The CDR3 nucleotides read TGTGCCAGCAGTTTCAAAGGGACGAATAATGAAGCTTTCTTT.